Following are 29 T cell receptor beta chains from one sample sequenced in a study of lymphopenia after photon versus proton radiotherapy. Data came from immunoSEQ multiplex PCR; TCRdb stores just in-frame clones and leaves some out. The sample lists roughly 38,000 clones; about 90% were seen once. The sequencing here drew on peripheral blood, taken from a patient treated with photon-based radiotherapy. The receptors come from a man between 60 and 75 years old with cholangiocarcinoma.

This clone was picked up one time. The chain is built from TRBV5-1 and TRBJ2-6, with a tentative D call TRBD1 (6 bases). The CDR3 spans 17 residues. Germline CDR1 reads SGHRS; CDR2 reads YFSETQ. Between the trimmed V and J ends, which lost 4 bases and 0 bases, there was a span of 14 bases. CDR3 residues: CASSRDMQSSGANVLTF. The DNA of the CDR3 is TGCGCCAGCAGCAGGGACATGCAGTCCTCTGGGGCCAACGTCCTGACTTTC.

The chain carries TRBV2 and TRBJ1-1; no clear D gene. There are 14 residues in the CDR3. Trimming removed 1 base at V and 4 bases at J, with 10 bases between. Germline CDR1 and CDR2: SNHLY and FYNNEI. This chain's CDR3 is CASSEDGSGTEAFF. CDR3 DNA sequence: TGTGCCAGCAGTGAAGATGGTAGTGGCACTGAAGCTTTCTTT.

This chain joins TRBV2 and TRBJ2-1, with 8 nucleotides matching TRBD1. With V trimmed by 6 bases and J by 0 bases, 4 bases remained unmatched. This CDR3 has 15 residues. Looked up from germline, CDR1 is SNHLY and CDR2 is FYNNEI. DNA of the CDR3: TGTGCCAGCAGGACAGGGGCGAGCTCCTACAATGAGCAGTTCTTC. Translation gives CASRTGASSYNEQFF.

The chain employs TRBV18 and TRBJ1-2; 7 nucleotides line up with TRBD1. The germline CDR1 and CDR2 sequences are KGHSH and LQKENI. V lost 2 bases to trimming and J lost 4 bases; unmatched junction nucleotides: 7. The CDR3 is made up of 15 amino acids. CDR3 DNA sequence: TGTGCCAGCTCACCAGGACGGGGGACAGCCTATGGCTACACCTTC. This encodes CASSPGRGTAYGYTF.

This sequence joins TRBV5-4 and TRBJ2-1, with 7 bases identical to TRBD2. This CDR3 has 13 amino acids. Germline CDR1 and CDR2: SGHNT and YYREEE (reference sequence). J lost 5 bases, V lost 6 bases, and 5 bases had no gene match. The CDR3 loop reads CASTGRAHNEQFF. The CDR3 DNA follows: TGTGCCAGCACGGGGAGGGCACACAATGAGCAGTTCTTC.

The chain carries TRBV2 and TRBJ2-3, with D perhaps TRBD2 (5 bases). This CDR3 comprises 17 residues. Trimming took off 2 bases at V and 4 bases at J, with 19 bases between the two ends. Per germline, CDR1 SNHLY and CDR2 FYNNEI. The DNA of the CDR3 is TGTGCCAGCAGTGAATCGGGGTGGGAGACGGGCGCAGATACGCAGTATTTT. Protein: CASSESGWETGADTQYF.

The chain carries TRBV4-2 and TRBJ2-6; weak D call: TRBD2 (5 bases). This CDR3 contains 19 residues. V was trimmed by 0 bases and J by 0 bases, leaving 15 bases between them. CDR1 is LGHNA and CDR2 is YNFKEQ in the germline V gene. The CDR3 loop reads CASSQELGSLGSGANVLTF. CDR3 nucleotide sequence: TGTGCCAGCAGCCAAGAATTGGGGAGCCTGGGCTCTGGGGCCAACGTCCTGACTTTC.

The chain carries TRBV18 and TRBJ2-7; TRBD1 aligns across 7 bases. V shed 1 base and J 2 bases; nucleotides not matched to a gene: 5. Germline V gene lookup returns CDR1 KGHSH and CDR2 LQKENI. The CDR3 consists of 15 residues. CDR3 sequence reads: CASSPQRDSTYEQYF. Here the CDR3 DNA reads TGTGCCAGCTCACCACAAAGGGACAGTACCTACGAGCAGTACTTC. Full variable domain (missing parts from reference TRBV18 and TRBJ2-7): NAGVMQNPRHLVRRRGQEARLRCSPMKGHSHVYWYRQLPEEGLKFMVYLQKENIIDESGMPKERFSAEFPKEGPSILRIQQVVRGDSAAYFCASSPQRDSTYEQYFGPGTRLTVT.

The chain combines TRBV5-1 with TRBJ2-2, with 7 bases matching TRBD1. Germline CDR1 reads SGHRS; CDR2 reads YFSETQ. J gave up 6 bases and V 5 bases, and 4 bases lay outside the gene matches. The CDR3 has 13 amino acids. The CDR3 protein is CASRSDRAGELFF. CDR3 bases: TGCGCCAGCAGATCCGACAGGGCCGGGGAGCTGTTTTTT.

This clone was seen once. J is TRBJ2-7 and V is TRBV5-1; 8 positions agree with TRBD2. The length of the CDR3 is 17 residues. J gave up 0 bases and V 0 bases, and 8 bases lay outside the gene matches. Germline CDR1 is SGHRS and CDR2 is YFSETQ. The CDR3 protein is CASSLAGAGGSSYEQYF. The DNA of the CDR3 is TGCGCCAGCAGCTTGGCCGGGGCGGGGGGAAGCTCCTACGAGCAGTACTTC.

This chain joins TRBV4-2 and TRBJ1-1, with D hard to call. V shed 4 bases and J shed 1 base, with 13 bases lying between them. The CDR3 consists of 15 residues. Looked up from germline, CDR1 is LGHNA and CDR2 is YNFKEQ. The CDR3 sequence is CASSPSAFSNTEAFF. CDR3 DNA: TGTGCCAGCAGCCCTAGCGCCTTCTCGAACACTGAAGCTTTCTTT.

This clone was counted between two and nine times. The DNA of the CDR3 is TGCGCCAGCAGTGAGGGATTCTCTGGAAACACCATATATTTT. It translates to CASSEGFSGNTIYF. This chain joins TRBV10-1 and TRBJ1-3; D gene ambiguous. CDR3 length: 14 amino acids. V was shortened by 2 bases and J by 0 bases, with 5 bases between the two germline ends. Germline V gene sequence: CDR1 WNHNN, CDR2 SYGVQD (reference sequence).

The chain combines TRBV19 with TRBJ2-3; no clear D gene. Germline values: CDR1 LNHDA, CDR2 SQIVND (reference sequence). The CDR3 sequence is 13 residues long. Trimming pared 2 bases from V and 2 bases from J, leaving 5 bases between. CDR3 in amino acids: CASSISDTDTQYF. Written as DNA, the CDR3 is TGTGCCAGTAGTATATCGGACACAGATACGCAGTATTTT.

The chain combines TRBV6-6 with TRBJ1-2; D unresolved. The CDR3 is made up of 13 amino acids. V lost 6 bases and J 6 bases, leaving 14 bases between the germline ends. CDR1 and CDR2 (germline): MNHNY, SVGAGI (reference sequence). The CDR3 DNA follows: TGTGCCAGCAGCTCCCAACTTATCGATGGCTACACCTTC. Translated: CASSSQLIDGYTF.

The chain recombines TRBV2 with TRBJ1-2; D not certain. Germline-derived CDR1 and CDR2 are SNHLY and FYNNEI. V shed 8 bases and J shed 5 bases, with 18 bases lying between them. The CDR3 has 14 residues. DNA for the CDR3: TGTGCCAGCCTACCGCTAACCGACACGTATGGCTACACCTTC. Protein sequence: CASLPLTDTYGYTF.

The V call is TRBV18, the J call TRBJ2-2; no clear D. Germline V gene data show CDR1 as KGHSH and CDR2 as LQKENI. Trimming left V 1 base short and J 3 bases short, with 9 bases between. The CDR3 totals 15 residues. This CDR3 reads CASSPLTQYTGELFF. Written as DNA, the CDR3 is TGTGCCAGCTCACCACTAACACAATACACCGGGGAGCTGTTTTTT.

In this sample, this clone turned up once. The rearrangement joins TRBV28 to TRBJ2-1; 7 bases align to TRBD1. CDR3 length equals 15 residues. Germline V CDR1 and CDR2: MDHEN, SYDVKM. The J segment lost 2 bases and the V segment lost 8 bases, leaving 9 bases of the junction unmatched. This CDR3 reads CASQSPQGAYNEQFF. The CDR3 bases are TGTGCCAGCCAATCACCCCAGGGGGCCTACAATGAGCAGTTCTTC.

The genes are TRBV5-1 and TRBJ2-7, with TRBD1 matching 9 bases. After removal of 4 bases from V and 5 bases from J, the junction contained 10 bases not matched to a gene. This CDR3 has 15 residues. Per the germline V gene, CDR1 is SGHRS and CDR2 is YFSETQ. In nucleotides, the CDR3 is TGCGCCAGCAGCGGTGGAGGGACAGGGCTCCACGAGCAGTACTTC. Amino acid sequence: CASSGGGTGLHEQYF.

The chain carries TRBV5-4 and TRBJ2-5, with D perhaps TRBD1 (5 bases). Between the trimmed V and J ends, which lost 3 bases and 2 bases, there was a span of 5 bases. CDR3 size: 12 residues. The germline V gene has CDR1 SGHNT and CDR2 YYREEE (reference sequence). The CDR3 bases are TGTGCCAGCAGCTCAGGGCAAGAGACCCAGTACTTC. Translation gives CASSSGQETQYF.

This chain joins TRBV19 and TRBJ2-3, with unresolved D. CDR3 length equals 14 residues. The V gene's germline CDR1 is LNHDA and CDR2 SQIVND (reference sequence). Trimming took off 5 bases at V and 6 bases at J, with 15 bases between the two ends. The CDR3 sequence: CASSATSSTDTQYF. CDR3 DNA: TGTGCCAGTAGTGCCACTTCATCAACGGATACGCAGTATTTT.

This chain uses TRBV5-1 with TRBJ2-3; TRBD2 agrees at 7 bases. J was trimmed by 1 base and V by 0 bases; bases with no gene match: 2. The CDR3 consists of 15 residues. Germline V CDR1 and CDR2: SGHRS, YFSETQ. The CDR3 DNA is TGCGCCAGCAGCTTGGCTACTAGCGGCACAGATACGCAGTATTTT. It yields the protein CASSLATSGTDTQYF.

V usage is TRBV5-1 and J usage is TRBJ2-1; 7 bases agree with TRBD1. Germline V CDR1 and CDR2: SGHRS, YFSETQ. The V and J ends lost 4 bases and 4 bases, in that order; junction bases with no gene match: 8. The CDR3 spans 15 residues. The CDR3: CASSLGTEAYNEQFF. CDR3 DNA: TGCGCCAGCAGCCTAGGGACAGAGGCATACAATGAGCAGTTCTTC. Full variable domain (missing parts from reference TRBV5-1 and TRBJ2-1): KAGVTQTPRYLIKTRGQQVTLSCSPISGHRSVSWYQQTPGQGLQFLFEYFSETQRNKGNFPGRFSGRQFSNSRSEMNVSTLELGDSALYLCASSLGTEAYNEQFFGPGTRLTVL.

The chain couples TRBV5-1 to TRBJ2-5; TRBD2 matches at 8 bases. V lost 0 bases, J lost 0 bases, and 4 bases stayed unmatched. CDR1 and CDR2 (germline): SGHRS, YFSETQ. This CDR3 is built from 16 residues. Here the CDR3 reads CASSLGLAGYQETQYF. CDR3 in DNA: TGCGCCAGCAGCTTGGGATTAGCGGGGTACCAAGAGACCCAGTACTTC.

V is TRBV28 and J is TRBJ1-2, with D uncertain. Germline CDR1 and CDR2: MDHEN and SYDVKM. Trimming stripped 3 bases from V and 5 bases from J, with 7 bases between. CDR3 size: 12 residues. The CDR3 bases are TGTGCCAGCAGTTTGGGGAAGTATGGCTACACCTTC. Its protein is CASSLGKYGYTF.

In nucleotides, the CDR3 is TGTGCCAGCAGTAGACTAGCAGTCTACGAGCAGTACTTC. It is translated as CASSRLAVYEQYF. The V and J genes are TRBV2 and TRBJ2-7, with 7 bases that match TRBD2. Germline V lookup: CDR1 SNHLY, CDR2 FYNNEI. Trimming removed 5 bases from V and 3 bases from J; junction bases left unmatched: 4. The CDR3 runs 13 residues.

V and J are TRBV5-6 and TRBJ1-5; D unresolved. The CDR3 consists of 12 residues. Trimming took off 3 bases at V and 4 bases at J, with 5 bases between the two ends. The V gene's germline CDR1 is SGHDT and CDR2 YYEEEE. CDR3 region: CASSSKNQPQHF. As DNA, the CDR3 is TGTGCCAGCAGCTCCAAAAATCAGCCCCAGCATTTT. Drawing the rest from reference TRBV5-6 and TRBJ1-5, the complete variable domain is DAGVTQSPTHLIKTRGQQVTLRCSPKSGHDTVSWYQQALGQGPQFIFQYYEEEERQRGNFPDRFSGHQFPNYSSELNVNALLLGDSALYLCASSSKNQPQHFGDGTRLSIL.

The CDR3: CAITDTGEGFGQFF. The CDR3, as DNA: TGTGCCATCACAGATACGGGGGAGGGCTTCGGGCAGTTCTTC. The J gene is TRBJ2-1, the V gene TRBV10-3; 7 positions match TRBD2. From germline, CDR1 is ENHRY and CDR2 SYGVKD. Trimming removed 7 bases from V and 12 bases from J; junction bases left unmatched: 15. CDR3 size: 14 residues.

The chain is built from TRBV5-1 and TRBJ2-7; TRBD1 is a possible D gene (5 bases). This CDR3 contains 15 residues. Germline values: CDR1 SGHRS, CDR2 YFSETQ. V was cut by 0 bases and J by 2 bases, with 12 bases left in between. The CDR3 nucleotides are TGCGCCAGCAGCTTGGGTACGGCAGGGACCTACGAGCAGTACTTC. Its translation: CASSLGTAGTYEQYF.

This clone has more than one count but fewer than ten. V gene TRBV28 combines with J gene TRBJ1-6, with no clear D. The CDR3 loop spans 15 amino acids. V was pared by 3 bases and J by 7 bases, with 13 bases between. CDR1 and CDR2 from the germline V gene are MDHEN and SYDVKM. The CDR3 region is CASSFLQASNSPLHF. The CDR3 DNA is TGTGCCAGCAGTTTTCTCCAGGCTTCCAATTCACCCCTCCACTTT.